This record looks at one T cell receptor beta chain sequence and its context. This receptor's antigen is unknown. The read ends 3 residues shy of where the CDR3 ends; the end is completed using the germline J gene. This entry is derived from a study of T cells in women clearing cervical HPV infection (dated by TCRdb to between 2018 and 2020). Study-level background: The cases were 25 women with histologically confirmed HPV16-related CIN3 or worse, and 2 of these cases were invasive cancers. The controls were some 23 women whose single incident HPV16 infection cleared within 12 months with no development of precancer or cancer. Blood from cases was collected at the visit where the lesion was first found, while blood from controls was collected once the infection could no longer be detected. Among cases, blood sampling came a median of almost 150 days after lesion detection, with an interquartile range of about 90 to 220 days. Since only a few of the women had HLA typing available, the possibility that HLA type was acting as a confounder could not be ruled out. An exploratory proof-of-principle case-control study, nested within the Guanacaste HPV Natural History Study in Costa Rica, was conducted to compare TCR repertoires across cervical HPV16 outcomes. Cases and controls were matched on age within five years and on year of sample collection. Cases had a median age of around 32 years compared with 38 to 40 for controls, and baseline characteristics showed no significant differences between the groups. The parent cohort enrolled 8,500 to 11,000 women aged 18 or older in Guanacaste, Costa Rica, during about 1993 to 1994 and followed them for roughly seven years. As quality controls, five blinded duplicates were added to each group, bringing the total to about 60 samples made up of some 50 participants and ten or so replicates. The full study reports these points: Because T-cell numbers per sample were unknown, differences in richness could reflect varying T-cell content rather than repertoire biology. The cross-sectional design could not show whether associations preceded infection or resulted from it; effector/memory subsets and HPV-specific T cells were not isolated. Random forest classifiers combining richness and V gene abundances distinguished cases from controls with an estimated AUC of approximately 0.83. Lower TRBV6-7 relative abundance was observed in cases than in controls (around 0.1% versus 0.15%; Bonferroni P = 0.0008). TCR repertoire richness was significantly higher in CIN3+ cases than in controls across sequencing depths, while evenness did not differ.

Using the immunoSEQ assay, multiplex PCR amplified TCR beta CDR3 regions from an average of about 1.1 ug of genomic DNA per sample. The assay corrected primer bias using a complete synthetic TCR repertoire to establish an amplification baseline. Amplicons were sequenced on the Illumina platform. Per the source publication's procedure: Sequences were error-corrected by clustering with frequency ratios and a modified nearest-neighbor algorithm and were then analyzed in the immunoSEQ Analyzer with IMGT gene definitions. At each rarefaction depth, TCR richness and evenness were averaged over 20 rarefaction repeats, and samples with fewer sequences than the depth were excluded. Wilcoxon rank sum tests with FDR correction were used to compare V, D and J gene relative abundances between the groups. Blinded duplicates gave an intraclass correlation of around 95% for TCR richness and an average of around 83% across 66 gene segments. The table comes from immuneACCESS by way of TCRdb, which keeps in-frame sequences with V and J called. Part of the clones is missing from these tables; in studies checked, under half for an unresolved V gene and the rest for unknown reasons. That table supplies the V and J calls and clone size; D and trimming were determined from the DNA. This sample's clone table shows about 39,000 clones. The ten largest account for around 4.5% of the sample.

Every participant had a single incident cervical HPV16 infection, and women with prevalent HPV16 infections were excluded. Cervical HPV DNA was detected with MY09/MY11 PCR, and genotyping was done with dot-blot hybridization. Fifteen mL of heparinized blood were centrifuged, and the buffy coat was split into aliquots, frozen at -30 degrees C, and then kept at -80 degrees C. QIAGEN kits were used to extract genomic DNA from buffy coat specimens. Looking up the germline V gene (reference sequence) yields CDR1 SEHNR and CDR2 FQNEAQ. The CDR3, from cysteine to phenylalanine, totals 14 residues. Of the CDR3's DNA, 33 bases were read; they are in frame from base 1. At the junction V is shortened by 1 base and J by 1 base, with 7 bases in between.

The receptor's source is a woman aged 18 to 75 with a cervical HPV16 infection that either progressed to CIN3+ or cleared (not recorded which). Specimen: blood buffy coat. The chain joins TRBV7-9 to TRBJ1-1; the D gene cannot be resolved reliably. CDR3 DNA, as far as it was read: TGTGCCAGCAGCTTAGGGGCAGAGAACACTGAA. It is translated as CASSLGAENTE. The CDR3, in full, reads CASSLGAENTEAFF.